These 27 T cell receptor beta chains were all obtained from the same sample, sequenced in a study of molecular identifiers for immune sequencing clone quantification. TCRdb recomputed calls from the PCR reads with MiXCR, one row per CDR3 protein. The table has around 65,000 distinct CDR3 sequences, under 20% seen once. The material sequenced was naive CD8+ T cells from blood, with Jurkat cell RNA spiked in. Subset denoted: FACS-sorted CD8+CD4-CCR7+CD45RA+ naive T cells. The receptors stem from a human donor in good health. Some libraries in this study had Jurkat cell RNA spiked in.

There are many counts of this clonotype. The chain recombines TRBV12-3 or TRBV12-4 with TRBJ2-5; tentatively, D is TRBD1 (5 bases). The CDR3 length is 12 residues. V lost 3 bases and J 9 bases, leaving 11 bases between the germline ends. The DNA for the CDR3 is TGTGCCAGCAGTTTTACCAGGGCGGCCCAGTACTTC. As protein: CASSFTRAAQYF.

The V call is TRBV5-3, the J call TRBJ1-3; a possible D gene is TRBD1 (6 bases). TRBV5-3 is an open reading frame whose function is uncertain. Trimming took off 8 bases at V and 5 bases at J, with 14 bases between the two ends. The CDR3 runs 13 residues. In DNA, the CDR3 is TGTGCCAGCACCACAGGGACCCGAAACACCATATATTTT. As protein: CASTTGTRNTIYF.

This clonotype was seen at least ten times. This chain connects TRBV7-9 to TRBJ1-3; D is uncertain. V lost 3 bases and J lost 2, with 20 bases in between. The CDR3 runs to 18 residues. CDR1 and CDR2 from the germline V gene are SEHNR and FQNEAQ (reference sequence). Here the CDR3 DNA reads TGTGCCAGCAGCTTCCCCCAAAATTCGGCTGCTACTGGAAACACCATATATTTT. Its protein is CASSFPQNSAATGNTIYF.

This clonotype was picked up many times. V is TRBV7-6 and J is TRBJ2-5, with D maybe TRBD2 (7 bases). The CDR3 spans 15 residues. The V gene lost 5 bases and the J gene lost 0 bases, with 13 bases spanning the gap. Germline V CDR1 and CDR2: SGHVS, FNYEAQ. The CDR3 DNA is TGTGCCAGCAGCCGGGGGGCGGGGTACCAAGAGACCCAGTACTTC. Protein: CASSRGAGYQETQYF. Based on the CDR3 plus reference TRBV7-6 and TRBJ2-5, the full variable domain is GAGVSQSPRYKVTKRGQDVALRCDPISGHVSLYWYRQALGQGPEFLTYFNYEAQQDKSGLPNDRFSAERPEGSISTLTIQRTEQRDSAMYRCASSRGAGYQETQYFGPGTRLLVL.

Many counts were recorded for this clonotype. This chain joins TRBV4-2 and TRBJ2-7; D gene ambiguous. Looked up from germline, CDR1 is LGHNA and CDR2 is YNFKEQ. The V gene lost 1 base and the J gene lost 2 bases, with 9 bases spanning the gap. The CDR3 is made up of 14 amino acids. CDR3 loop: CASSQVGETYEQYF. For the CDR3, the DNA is TGTGCCAGCAGCCAAGTTGGTGAAACCTACGAGCAGTACTTC.

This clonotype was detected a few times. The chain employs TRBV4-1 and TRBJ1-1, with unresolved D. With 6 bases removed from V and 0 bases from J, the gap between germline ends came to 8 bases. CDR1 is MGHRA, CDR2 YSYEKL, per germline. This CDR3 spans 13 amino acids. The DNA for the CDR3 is TGCGCCAGCAGTTACACCGTGAACACTGAAGCTTTCTTT. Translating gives CASSYTVNTEAFF.

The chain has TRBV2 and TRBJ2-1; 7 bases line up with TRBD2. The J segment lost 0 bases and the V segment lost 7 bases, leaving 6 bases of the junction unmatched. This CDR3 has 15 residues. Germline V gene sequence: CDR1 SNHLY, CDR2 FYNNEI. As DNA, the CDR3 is TGTGCCAGCAAGAGCGGGATTAGCTCCTACAATGAGCAGTTCTTC. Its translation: CASKSGISSYNEQFF. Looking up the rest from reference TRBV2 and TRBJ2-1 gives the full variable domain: EPEVTQTPSHQVTQMGQEVILRCVPISNHLYFYWYRQILGQKVEFLVSFYNNEISEKSEIFDDQFSVERPDGSNFTLKIRSTKLEDSAMYFCASKSGISSYNEQFFGPGTRLTVL.

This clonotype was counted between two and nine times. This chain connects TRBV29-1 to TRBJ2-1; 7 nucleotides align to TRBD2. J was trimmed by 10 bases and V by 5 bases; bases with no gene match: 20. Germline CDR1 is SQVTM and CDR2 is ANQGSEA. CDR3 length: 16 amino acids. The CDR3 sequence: CSVKPPSGWRIVEQFF. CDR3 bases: TGCAGCGTTAAACCCCCTAGCGGATGGCGGATAGTAGAGCAGTTCTTC.

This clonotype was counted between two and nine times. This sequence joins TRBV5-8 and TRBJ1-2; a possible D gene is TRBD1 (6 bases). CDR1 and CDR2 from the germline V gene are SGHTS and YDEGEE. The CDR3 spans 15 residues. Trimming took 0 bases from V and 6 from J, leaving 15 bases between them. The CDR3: CASSLAWTGGDGYTF. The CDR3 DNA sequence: TGTGCCAGCAGCTTGGCCTGGACTGGGGGCGATGGCTACACCTTC.

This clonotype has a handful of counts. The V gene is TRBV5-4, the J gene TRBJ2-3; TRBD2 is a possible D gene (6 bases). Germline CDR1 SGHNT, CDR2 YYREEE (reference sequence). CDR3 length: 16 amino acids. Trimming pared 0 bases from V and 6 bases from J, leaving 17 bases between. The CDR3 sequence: CASSLGAGSRSDTQYF. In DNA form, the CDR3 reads TGTGCCAGCAGCTTGGGTGCCGGGAGTCGCTCGGATACGCAGTATTTT.

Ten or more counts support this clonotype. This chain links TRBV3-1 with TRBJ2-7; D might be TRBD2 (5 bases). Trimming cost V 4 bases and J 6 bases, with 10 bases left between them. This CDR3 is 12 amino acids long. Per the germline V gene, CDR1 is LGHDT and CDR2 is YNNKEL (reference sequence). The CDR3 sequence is CASSPWTGEQYF. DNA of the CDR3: TGTGCCAGCAGCCCTTGGACTGGCGAGCAGTACTTC.

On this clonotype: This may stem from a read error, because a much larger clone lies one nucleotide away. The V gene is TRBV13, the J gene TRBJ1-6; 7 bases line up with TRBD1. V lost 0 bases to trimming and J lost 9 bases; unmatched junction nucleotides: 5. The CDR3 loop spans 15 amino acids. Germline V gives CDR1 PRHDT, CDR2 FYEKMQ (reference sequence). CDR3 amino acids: CASSLGTGTSSPLHF. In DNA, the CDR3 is TGTGCCAGCAGCTTAGGGACAGGGACTAGTTCACCCCTCCACTTT.

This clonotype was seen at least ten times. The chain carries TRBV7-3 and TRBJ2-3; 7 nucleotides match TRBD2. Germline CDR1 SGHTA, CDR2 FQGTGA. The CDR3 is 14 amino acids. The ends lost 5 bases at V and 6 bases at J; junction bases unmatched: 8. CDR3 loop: CASSPPGGGDTQYF. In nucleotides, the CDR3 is TGTGCCAGCAGCCCCCCGGGGGGTGGGGATACGCAGTATTTT.

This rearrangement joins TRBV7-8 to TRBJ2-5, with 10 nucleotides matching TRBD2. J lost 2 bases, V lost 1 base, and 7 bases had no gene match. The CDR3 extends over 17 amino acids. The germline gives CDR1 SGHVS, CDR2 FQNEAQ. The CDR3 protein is CASSLVPLAGVQETQYF. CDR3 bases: TGTGCCAGCAGCTTAGTACCCCTAGCGGGGGTACAAGAGACCCAGTACTTC.

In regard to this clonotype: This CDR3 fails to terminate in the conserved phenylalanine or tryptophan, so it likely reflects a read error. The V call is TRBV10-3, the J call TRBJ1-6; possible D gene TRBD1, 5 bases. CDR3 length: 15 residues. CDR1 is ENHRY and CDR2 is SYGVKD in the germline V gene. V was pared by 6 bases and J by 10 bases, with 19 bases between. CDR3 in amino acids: CAIRVDSVGNSPLHI. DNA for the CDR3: TGTGCCATCAGAGTCGACAGTGTTGGGAACTCACCCCTCCACATC.

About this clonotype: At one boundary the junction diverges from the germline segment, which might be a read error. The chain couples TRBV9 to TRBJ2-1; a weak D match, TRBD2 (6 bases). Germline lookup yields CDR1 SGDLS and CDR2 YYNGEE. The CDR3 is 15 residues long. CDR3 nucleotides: TGTGCCAGCAGCGTAAGCGGGCCTTCCTACAATGGGCAGTTCTTC. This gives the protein CASSVSGPSYNGQFF.

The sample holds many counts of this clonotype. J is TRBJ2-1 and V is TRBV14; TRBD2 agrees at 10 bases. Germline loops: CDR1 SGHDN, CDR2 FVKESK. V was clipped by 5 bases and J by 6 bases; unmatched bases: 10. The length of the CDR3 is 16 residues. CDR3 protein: CASSDTGLANRNEQFF. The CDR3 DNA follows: TGTGCCAGCAGCGATACGGGACTAGCGAATCGCAATGAGCAGTTCTTC.

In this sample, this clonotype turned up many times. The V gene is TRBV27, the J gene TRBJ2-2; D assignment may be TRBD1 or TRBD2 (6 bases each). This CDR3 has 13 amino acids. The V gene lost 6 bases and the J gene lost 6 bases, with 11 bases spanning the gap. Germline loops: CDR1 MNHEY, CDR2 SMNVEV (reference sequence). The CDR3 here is CASRIGGAGELFF. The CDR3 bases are TGTGCCAGCAGGATCGGGGGCGCCGGGGAGCTGTTTTTT.

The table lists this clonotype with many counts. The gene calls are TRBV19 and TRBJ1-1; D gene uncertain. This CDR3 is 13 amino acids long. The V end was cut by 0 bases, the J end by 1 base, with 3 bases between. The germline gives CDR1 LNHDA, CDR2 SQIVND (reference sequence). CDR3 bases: TGTGCCAGTAGTATAGACCGGAACACTGAAGCTTTCTTT. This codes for CASSIDRNTEAFF. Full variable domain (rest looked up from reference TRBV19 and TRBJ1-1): DGGITQSPKYLFRKEGQNVTLSCEQNLNHDAMYWYRQDPGQGLRLIYYSQIVNDFQKGDIAEGYSVSREKKESFPLTVTSAQKNPTAFYLCASSIDRNTEAFFGQGTRLTVV.

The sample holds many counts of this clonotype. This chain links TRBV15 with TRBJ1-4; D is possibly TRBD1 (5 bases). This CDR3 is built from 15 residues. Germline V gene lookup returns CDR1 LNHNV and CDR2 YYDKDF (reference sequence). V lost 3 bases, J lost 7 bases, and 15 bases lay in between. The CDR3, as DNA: TGTGCCACCAGCAGTATAGGGGTTTTCGGTGAAAAACTGTTTTTT. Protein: CATSSIGVFGEKLFF.

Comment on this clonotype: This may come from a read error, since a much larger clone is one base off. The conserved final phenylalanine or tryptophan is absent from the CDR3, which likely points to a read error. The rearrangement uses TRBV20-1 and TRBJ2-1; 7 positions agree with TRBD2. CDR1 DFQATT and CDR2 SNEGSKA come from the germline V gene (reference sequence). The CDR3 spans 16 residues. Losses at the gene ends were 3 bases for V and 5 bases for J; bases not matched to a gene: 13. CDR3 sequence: CSASRPGLADNNEQFS. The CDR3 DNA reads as TGCAGTGCTAGTCGACCCGGCCTAGCGGATAACAATGAGCAGTTCTCC.

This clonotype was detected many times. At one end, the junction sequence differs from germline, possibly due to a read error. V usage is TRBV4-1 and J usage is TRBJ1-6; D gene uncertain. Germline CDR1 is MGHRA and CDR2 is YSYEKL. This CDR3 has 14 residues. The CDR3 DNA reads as TGCGCCAGCACCCAACCGGACTACAATTCACCCCTCCACTTT. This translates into CASTQPDYNSPLHF.

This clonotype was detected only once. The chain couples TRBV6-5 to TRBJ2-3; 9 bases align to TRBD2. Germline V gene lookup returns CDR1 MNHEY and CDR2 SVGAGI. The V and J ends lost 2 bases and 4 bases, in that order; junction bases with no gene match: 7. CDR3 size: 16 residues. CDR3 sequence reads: CASSYQGLAYPDTQYF. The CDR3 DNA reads TGTGCCAGCAGTTACCAAGGACTAGCGTACCCAGATACGCAGTATTTT.

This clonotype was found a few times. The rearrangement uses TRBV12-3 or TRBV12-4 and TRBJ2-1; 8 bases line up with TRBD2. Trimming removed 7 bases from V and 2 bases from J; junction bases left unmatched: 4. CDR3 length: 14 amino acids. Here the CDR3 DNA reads TGTGCCAGCATTAGCGGGACCACCTACAATGAGCAGTTCTTC. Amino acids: CASISGTTYNEQFF.

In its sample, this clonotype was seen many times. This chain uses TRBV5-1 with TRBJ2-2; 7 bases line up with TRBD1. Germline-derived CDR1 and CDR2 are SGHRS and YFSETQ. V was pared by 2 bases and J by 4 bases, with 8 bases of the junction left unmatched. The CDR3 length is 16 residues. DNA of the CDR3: TGCGCCAGCAGCTTACTACAGGGGCCACCCACCGGGGAGCTGTTTTTT. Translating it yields CASSLLQGPPTGELFF.

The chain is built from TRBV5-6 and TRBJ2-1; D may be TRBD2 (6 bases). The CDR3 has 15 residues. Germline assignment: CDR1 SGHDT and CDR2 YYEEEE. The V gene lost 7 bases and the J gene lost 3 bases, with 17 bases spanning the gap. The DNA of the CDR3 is TGTGCCAGCCCAATGGGGGGTAAAAACTACAATGAGCAGTTCTTC. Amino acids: CASPMGGKNYNEQFF.

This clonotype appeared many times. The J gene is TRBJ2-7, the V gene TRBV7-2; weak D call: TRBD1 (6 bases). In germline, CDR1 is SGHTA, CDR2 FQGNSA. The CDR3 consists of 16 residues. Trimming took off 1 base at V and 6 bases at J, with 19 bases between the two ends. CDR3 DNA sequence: TGTGCCAGCAGCTTAGTAGGGGGTTTAGGGACGGGCGAGCAGTACTTC. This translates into CASSLVGGLGTGEQYF.